These 25 T cell receptor beta chains were sequenced from one sample in a study of beta chain features in type 1 diabetes. Investigators reverse transcribed all isolated RNA, so they sequenced expressed TCRB transcripts. Assay: immunoSEQ multiplex PCR; the TCRdb copy retains only in-frame clones and omits some. In the table there are hundreds of thousands of clones, roughly 16% of which are singletons. Material: naive CD4+ T cells from blood. The receptors were sampled from a man aged 18 to 30 in good health.

The chain combines TRBV9 with TRBJ2-3, with TRBD2 matching 9 bases. J lost 2 bases, V lost 0 bases, and 4 bases had no gene match. From germline, CDR1 is SGDLS and CDR2 YYNGEE. The CDR3 spans 16 residues. The CDR3 loop reads CASSVVAGANTDTQYF. CDR3 sequence (DNA): TGTGCCAGCAGCGTAGTAGCGGGGGCGAACACAGATACGCAGTATTTT.

This chain connects TRBV10-3 to TRBJ1-2, with 10 nucleotides matching TRBD1. Germline V CDR1 and CDR2: ENHRY, SYGVKD. This CDR3 has 16 residues. After removal of 4 bases from V and 3 bases from J, the junction contained 8 bases not matched to a gene. The CDR3: CAISASPGQGHYGYTF. The DNA of the CDR3 is TGTGCCATCAGTGCCTCTCCGGGACAGGGGCACTATGGCTACACCTTC.

This clone was seen only a few times. The chain employs TRBV5-1 and TRBJ2-7; 8 positions match TRBD1. CDR1 and CDR2 (germline): SGHRS, YFSETQ. J was trimmed by 4 bases and V by 4 bases; bases with no gene match: 10. This CDR3 region has 15 residues. DNA for the CDR3: TGCGCCAGCAGCGGGACCGGGACAGGCCTATACGAGCAGTACTTC. Its protein product is CASSGTGTGLYEQYF.

There are a few counts of this clone. This sequence joins TRBV9 and TRBJ1-1; perhaps TRBD1 as D (5 bases). The V gene lost 3 bases and the J gene lost 0 bases, with 12 bases spanning the gap. The CDR3 has 15 amino acids. Germline CDR1 SGDLS, CDR2 YYNGEE. This CDR3 reads CASSALGTVNTEAFF. The CDR3 DNA reads TGTGCCAGCAGCGCTCTGGGGACGGTGAACACTGAAGCTTTCTTT.

Only a few counts were recorded for this clone. The J gene is TRBJ2-3, the V gene TRBV7-2; the D is unclear. The CDR3 sequence is 15 residues long. Trimming stripped 3 bases from V and 0 bases from J, with 10 bases between. CDR1 is SGHTA, CDR2 FQGNSA, per germline. CDR3 nucleotide sequence: TGTGCCAGCAGCTTTATGGGAATTAGCACAGATACGCAGTATTTT. Its translation is CASSFMGISTDTQYF.

The chain joins TRBV27 to TRBJ2-7; 12 nucleotides line up with TRBD2. V was pared by 6 bases and J by 0 bases, with 9 bases of the junction left unmatched. CDR1 is MNHEY, CDR2 SMNVEV, per germline (reference sequence). CDR3 length: 17 residues. The CDR3 bases are TGTGCCAGCAGCCCTCCGACTAGCGGGAGAATCTCCTACGAGCAGTACTTC. Its translation is CASSPPTSGRISYEQYF.

In the case of this clone: The junction shows a germline mismatch at one end, possibly a read error. The chain uses TRBV7-7 and TRBJ2-6; 9 nucleotides align to TRBD1. This CDR3 region has 16 residues. Germline CDR1 and CDR2: SSHAT and FNYEAQ (reference sequence). As DNA, the CDR3 is TGTGCTAGCAGCTTAGGGACAGGGTACTACCCCAACGTCCTGACTTTC. Translation: CASSLGTGYYPNVLTF.

The chain's CDR3 is CATLRTNEQFF. In DNA form, the CDR3 reads TGTGCCACCCTCAGAACCAATGAGCAGTTCTTC. This chain uses TRBV10-3 with TRBJ2-1; D is uncertain. Germline CDR1 ENHRY, CDR2 SYGVKD. The V gene lost 10 bases and the J gene lost 6 bases, with 10 bases spanning the gap. This CDR3 region has 11 residues.

The chain combines TRBV7-2 with TRBJ1-1; 7 nucleotides agree with TRBD1. CDR3 length: 12 residues. V lost 5 bases to trimming and J lost 10 bases; unmatched junction nucleotides: 7. The germline V gene has CDR1 SGHTA and CDR2 FQGNSA. The CDR3 DNA reads as TGTGCCAGCAGCCCTGGACAGGTCGGAGCTTTCTTT. Translating it yields CASSPGQVGAFF.

This clone has just a few counts. This rearrangement joins TRBV19 to TRBJ2-3, with D possibly matching TRBD1 (5 bases). The CDR3 sequence is 15 residues long. Per the germline V gene, CDR1 is LNHDA and CDR2 is SQIVND (reference sequence). The V gene lost 7 bases and the J gene lost 5 bases, with 19 bases spanning the gap. The CDR3 region has the DNA TGTGCCAGTACGAGTGGGGCCCGTGGGAAAGATACGCAGTATTTT. It translates to CASTSGARGKDTQYF. Variable domain in full (rest from reference TRBV19 and TRBJ2-3): DGGITQSPKYLFRKEGQNVTLSCEQNLNHDAMYWYRQDPGQGLRLIYYSQIVNDFQKGDIAEGYSVSREKKESFPLTVTSAQKNPTAFYLCASTSGARGKDTQYFGPGTRLTVL.

This clone occurred a few times. The rearrangement links TRBV7-9 to TRBJ1-5, with D tentatively TRBD1 (6 bases). The CDR3 spans 15 residues. Germline assignment: CDR1 SEHNR and CDR2 FQNEAQ (reference sequence). Between the trimmed V and J ends, which lost 1 base and 3 bases, there was a span of 10 bases. The CDR3 DNA reads as TGTGCCAGCAGCTTAGGAGGACAGCCCAATCAGCCCCAGCATTTT. Amino acid sequence: CASSLGGQPNQPQHF.

The chain has TRBV27 and TRBJ2-1, with 8 bases that match TRBD1. The CDR3 spans 15 residues. Germline-derived CDR1 and CDR2 are MNHEY and SMNVEV (reference sequence). Trimming cost V 3 bases and J 7 bases; bases outside gene matches: 8. The CDR3, as DNA: TGTGCCAGCAGTTTCATAGGACAGGGAGGAAATGAGCAGTTCTTC. This codes for CASSFIGQGGNEQFF.

This clone showed up just a few times. V and J are TRBV28 and TRBJ1-1; unclear D gene. Germline CDR1 is MDHEN and CDR2 is SYDVKM. Trimming shortened V by 5 bases and J by 3 bases, and 19 bases separated the two germline ends. This CDR3 contains 16 residues. The CDR3 nucleotides read TGTGCCAGCAGTCCGCTCCAGGTTGTTAGCGACACTGAAGCTTTCTTT. Protein sequence: CASSPLQVVSDTEAFF.

The chain uses TRBV18 and TRBJ2-1, with TRBD1 matching 9 bases. V lost 3 bases, J lost 2 bases, and 8 bases stayed unmatched. The CDR3 spans 17 residues. Per the germline V gene, CDR1 is KGHSH and CDR2 is LQKENI. CDR3 amino acids: CASSPLSGTGPYNEQFF. CDR3 DNA: TGTGCCAGCTCACCGCTCTCCGGGACAGGGCCCTACAATGAGCAGTTCTTC. The full variable domain, in which reference TRBV18 and TRBJ2-1 provide the parts outside the CDR3, is NAGVMQNPRHLVRRRGQEARLRCSPMKGHSHVYWYRQLPEEGLKFMVYLQKENIIDESGMPKERFSAEFPKEGPSILRIQQVVRGDSAAYFCASSPLSGTGPYNEQFFGPGTRLTVL.

A few counts support this clone. V usage is TRBV27 and J usage is TRBJ2-7; possibly TRBD2 for D (5 bases). This CDR3 contains 15 residues. Germline V lookup: CDR1 MNHEY, CDR2 SMNVEV (reference sequence). With 6 bases removed from V and 1 base from J, the gap between germline ends came to 16 bases. CDR3 sequence reads: CASSARTLLSYEQYF. CDR3 bases: TGTGCCAGCAGCGCAAGGACTCTACTGTCCTACGAGCAGTACTTC.

This clone has at least ten counts. The chain joins TRBV7-9 to TRBJ2-4; 8 bases agree with TRBD1. Germline V lookup: CDR1 SEHNR, CDR2 FQNEAQ (reference sequence). Trimming at V came to 5 bases and at J to 7 bases, leaving 7 bases not matched to a gene. CDR3 length: 14 amino acids. The CDR3 coding sequence is TGTGCCAGCAGCCTAAGGACAGGGTTGAACATTCAGTACTTC. Translating it yields CASSLRTGLNIQYF.

The chain is built from TRBV6-5 and TRBJ2-7; weak D call: TRBD2 (6 bases). V lost 0 bases, J lost 2 bases, and 11 bases lay in between. The CDR3 runs to 15 residues. The germline V gene has CDR1 MNHEY and CDR2 SVGAGI. The CDR3 loop reads CASSYSEGLPYEQYF. The CDR3 DNA reads as TGTGCCAGCAGTTACTCGGAGGGGCTACCCTACGAGCAGTACTTC.

The chain couples TRBV9 to TRBJ2-1; 16 bases are shared with TRBD2. The CDR3 has 18 amino acids. Germline V gene lookup returns CDR1 SGDLS and CDR2 YYNGEE. Trimming removed 5 bases from V and 5 bases from J; junction bases left unmatched: 10. CDR3 amino acids: CASSLGLAGGPGDNEQFF. CDR3 nucleotide sequence: TGTGCCAGCAGTTTGGGACTAGCGGGAGGGCCGGGGGACAATGAGCAGTTCTTC.

Only a few counts were recorded for this clone. J is TRBJ1-1 and V is TRBV7-2, with D possibly TRBD1 on 6 matching bases. The V and J ends lost 5 bases and 6 bases respectively, with 13 bases between them. CDR3 length: 13 amino acids. Per germline, CDR1 SGHTA and CDR2 FQGNSA. CDR3 nucleotides: TGTGCCAGCAGCCTTTGGGGGCTCGCTGAAGCTTTCTTT. As protein: CASSLWGLAEAFF.

This clone has just a few counts. This sequence joins TRBV11-2 and TRBJ1-3; D may be TRBD1 (5 bases). Trimming left V 8 bases short and J 0 bases short, with 20 bases between. The germline CDR1 and CDR2 sequences are SGHAT and FQNNGV. CDR3 length: 17 amino acids. The DNA for the CDR3 is TGTGCCAGCCGCCAGGTTCGGGGGAAAACCTCTGGAAACACCATATATTTT. Amino acid sequence: CASRQVRGKTSGNTIYF.

J is TRBJ2-4 and V is TRBV5-1; TRBD1 matches at 9 bases. The CDR3 sequence is 15 residues long. Trimming at V came to 0 bases and at J to 8 bases, leaving 6 bases not matched to a gene. From germline, CDR1 is SGHRS and CDR2 YFSETQ. The CDR3 nucleotides read TGCGCCAGCAGCTTGGTTGGACAGGGGTTTGACATTCAGTACTTC. Protein product: CASSLVGQGFDIQYF. The variable domain in full, with the rest retrieved from reference TRBV5-1 and TRBJ2-4, is KAGVTQTPRYLIKTRGQQVTLSCSPISGHRSVSWYQQTPGQGLQFLFEYFSETQRNKGNFPGRFSGRQFSNSRSEMNVSTLELGDSALYLCASSLVGQGFDIQYFGAGTRLSVL.

The gene calls are TRBV30 and TRBJ2-1; 7 bases agree with TRBD2. After removal of 2 bases from V and 1 base from J, the junction contained 14 bases not matched to a gene. From germline, CDR1 is GTSNPN and CDR2 SVGIG (reference sequence). The CDR3 is 18 amino acids. CDR3 amino acids: CAWSRRIRRENSYNEQFF. In DNA form, the CDR3 reads TGTGCCTGGAGTAGGCGGATACGGCGGGAGAATTCCTACAATGAGCAGTTCTTC.

At least ten counts were recorded for this clone. The genes are TRBV7-9 and TRBJ2-1, with 14 bases fitting TRBD2. The junction had 5 bases not matched to a gene; V was cut back by 11 bases and J by 14 bases. In germline, CDR1 is SEHNR, CDR2 FQNEAQ (reference sequence). CDR3 size: 11 residues. The CDR3 spells CAGTSGSAEFF. For the CDR3, the DNA is TGTGCCGGGACTAGCGGGAGCGCCGAGTTCTTC.

The rearrangement links TRBV2 to TRBJ2-5; D remains unclear. From germline, CDR1 is SNHLY and CDR2 FYNNEI. This CDR3 has 13 amino acids. V dropped 3 bases and J dropped 5 bases, with 10 bases sitting between them. The CDR3 region is CASSEAGDETQYF. The CDR3 bases are TGTGCCAGCAGTGAGGCTGGAGACGAGACCCAGTACTTC.

This clone was detected only a few times. The rearrangement uses TRBV14 and TRBJ2-7; no clear D. Trimming removed 4 bases at V and 4 bases at J, with 5 bases between. Germline CDR1 is SGHDN and CDR2 is FVKESK. This CDR3 contains 11 residues. The CDR3 nucleotides are TGTGCCAGCAGCCTTTATTACGAGCAGTACTTC. Its protein is CASSLYYEQYF.